The next 14 T cell receptor beta chains were all read from a single sample in a study of T-cell reconstitution after alpha-beta-depleted transplantation in children (dated by TCRdb to the mid-2010s). To prepare the library, PCR was applied. This sample was sequenced with an Illumina HiSeq 2500. To normalize quantification of the TCRbeta repertoire, the TCR libraries were built with molecular barcoding that relied on unique molecular identifiers. TCRdb applied fastp at Q25 and MiXCR to the public reads, then kept only in-frame beta chains. Duplicate CDR3 protein sequences are folded into a single record with the most common DNA and genes. Here the sample has hundreds of thousands of distinct CDR3 sequences; roughly 15% occur a single time. About 1.1% of the sample rests with the top ten. The sequenced sample was PBMCs from the stem cell graft donor, obtained from the stem cell graft. These receptors were collected from a human donor who donated a stem cell graft to a child with acute myeloid leukemia.

This chain connects TRBV30 to TRBJ2-7, with D possibly TRBD1 on 6 matching bases. The V and J ends lost 3 bases and 3 bases respectively, with 15 bases between them. The CDR3 runs 14 residues. Germline V gives CDR1 GTSNPN, CDR2 SVGIG (reference sequence). In DNA, the CDR3 is TGTGCCTGGAGCGTAGGGGGAAATTTCTACGAGCAGTACTTC. This translates into CAWSVGGNFYEQYF.

This clonotype was picked up a small number of times. The chain joins TRBV5-1 to TRBJ2-7; 9 bases map to TRBD1. V lost 3 bases, J lost 5 bases, and 12 bases stayed unmatched. The CDR3 loop spans 16 amino acids. Germline assignment: CDR1 SGHRS and CDR2 YFSETQ. The CDR3 DNA sequence: TGCGCCAGCAGCTCAGATCCGGGACAGGGCTTCGACGAGCAGTACTTC. The encoded protein is CASSSDPGQGFDEQYF.

This clonotype has a count of ten or more. The chain links TRBV24-1 to TRBJ2-1, with 12 bases fitting TRBD2. This CDR3 comprises 15 residues. V dropped 4 bases and J dropped 7; count of bases not matched to a gene: 4. The V gene's germline CDR1 is KGHDR and CDR2 SFDVKD. CDR3: CATSERLAGGNEQFF. The DNA of the CDR3 is TGTGCCACCAGTGAAAGGCTAGCGGGGGGGAATGAGCAGTTCTTC.

The table lists this clonotype with many counts. The rearrangement links TRBV12-3 or TRBV12-4 to TRBJ1-1; D is uncertain. The V end lost 4 bases, the J end lost 4 bases, and 7 bases lay between the germline ends. This CDR3 is 12 amino acids long. The CDR3 nucleotides read TGTGCCAGCAGTTCTGGACCCACTGAAGCTTTCTTT. Translation gives CASSSGPTEAFF.

This clonotype was counted a single time. The CDR3: CASSLETTWTGEAFF. CDR3 coding DNA: TGTGCCAGCAGCTTAGAGACAACTTGGACAGGTGAAGCTTTCTTT. The V call is TRBV7-8, the J call TRBJ1-1, with TRBD1 matching over 7 bases. Germline V gene lookup returns CDR1 SGHVS and CDR2 FQNEAQ. The J segment lost 7 bases and the V segment lost 1 base, leaving 9 bases of the junction unmatched. This CDR3 is built from 15 residues.

Of note for this clonotype: A much larger clone differs by one base, so this may be a read error. The V gene is TRBV5-1, the J gene TRBJ2-2; D is perhaps TRBD1 (5 bases). From germline, CDR1 is SGHRS and CDR2 YFSETQ. The CDR3 totals 16 residues. CDR3 in DNA: TGCGCCAGCAGCTTGCACAGGACCGCGAACGCCGGGGAGCTGTTTTTT. This sequence encodes CASSLHRTANAGELFF.

The rearrangement links TRBV5-1 to TRBJ1-6; 9 bases match TRBD1. The length of the CDR3 is 15 residues. Trimming removed 6 bases from V and 6 bases from J; junction bases left unmatched: 7. Germline V lookup: CDR1 SGHRS, CDR2 YFSETQ. CDR3 sequence (DNA): TGCGCCAGCATGATGCGGACAGGGGCTAATTCACCCCTCCACTTT. Protein product: CASMMRTGANSPLHF.

This rearrangement joins TRBV27 to TRBJ2-7; tentatively, D is TRBD1 or TRBD2 (6 bases each). The CDR3 consists of 12 residues. V was pared by 1 base and J by 6 bases, with 7 bases between. Per the germline V gene, CDR1 is MNHEY and CDR2 is SMNVEV (reference sequence). The CDR3 sequence is CASSLWGAEQYF. The CDR3 DNA is TGTGCCAGCAGTTTATGGGGGGCCGAGCAGTACTTC.

The chain is built from TRBV7-2 and TRBJ1-1; 9 bases are a match to TRBD1. Germline assignment: CDR1 SGHTA and CDR2 FQGNSA. The V and J ends lost 1 base and 5 bases, in that order; junction bases with no gene match: 8. This CDR3 comprises 16 residues. The CDR3 here is CASSLDPPTGGTEAFF. CDR3 in DNA: TGTGCCAGCAGCTTAGACCCGCCGACAGGGGGGACTGAAGCTTTCTTT.

The gene calls are TRBV15 and TRBJ1-5, with D possibly being TRBD1 (6 bases). This CDR3 has 14 amino acids. The V end lost 3 bases, the J end lost 5 bases, and 11 bases lay between the germline ends. CDR1 is LNHNV and CDR2 is YYDKDF in the germline V gene (reference sequence). CDR3 in amino acids: CATSRGGGYQPQHF. The CDR3 DNA is TGTGCCACCAGCAGGGGAGGGGGTTATCAGCCCCAGCATTTT.

This clonotype showed up just a few times. The CDR3 protein is CASSLDWGRGGYTF. CDR3 in DNA: TGTGCCAGCAGCTTAGACTGGGGGCGTGGTGGCTACACCTTC. V is TRBV7-9 and J is TRBJ1-2; tentatively, D is TRBD1 (6 bases). Looked up from germline, CDR1 is SEHNR and CDR2 is FQNEAQ (reference sequence). With 1 base removed from V and 7 bases from J, the gap between germline ends came to 13 bases. This CDR3 has 14 residues. The whole variable domain, filled in from reference TRBV7-9 and TRBJ1-2, reads DTGVSQNPRHKITKRGQNVTFRCDPISEHNRLYWYRQTLGQGPEFLTYFQNEAQLEKSRLLSDRFSAERPKGSFSTLEIQRTEQGDSAMYLCASSLDWGRGGYTFGSGTRLTVV.

As to this clonotype: An end of the junction does not agree with germline; a read error may underlie this. The chain uses TRBV29-1 and TRBJ1-1, with unresolved D. This CDR3 spans 11 amino acids. The V gene's germline CDR1 is SQVTM and CDR2 ANQGSEA. The chain's CDR3 is CSVVQYTEDFF. CDR3 in DNA: TGCAGCGTTGTTCAGTACACTGAAGATTTCTTT.

This clonotype was recorded at least ten times. This sequence joins TRBV5-1 and TRBJ1-6; D gene ambiguous. V gave up 2 bases and J gave up 0 bases, with 9 bases separating them. Germline CDR1 and CDR2: SGHRS and YFSETQ. The CDR3 is made up of 16 amino acids. The CDR3 DNA follows: TGCGCCAGCAGCTTAAAGGGAGGCTCCTATAATTCACCCCTCCACTTT. As protein: CASSLKGGSYNSPLHF.

J is TRBJ2-3 and V is TRBV2, with no clear D. Between the trimmed V and J ends, which lost 6 bases and 2 bases, there was a span of 12 bases. The CDR3 spans 14 residues. CDR1 is SNHLY and CDR2 is FYNNEI in the germline V gene. CDR3 amino acids: CASRDGRNTDTQYF. CDR3 in DNA: TGTGCCAGCAGGGACGGACGGAACACAGATACGCAGTATTTT. The full variable domain, rest sourced from reference TRBV2 and TRBJ2-3, is EPEVTQTPSHQVTQMGQEVILRCVPISNHLYFYWYRQILGQKVEFLVSFYNNEISEKSEIFDDQFSVERPDGSNFTLKIRSTKLEDSAMYFCASRDGRNTDTQYFGPGTRLTVL.